Presented here are 27 T cell receptor beta chains from one specimen sequenced in a study of TIL therapy for anti-PD-1-resistant metastatic lung cancer. Time point described: pre-treatment sample, taken before nivolumab and TIL therapy. This was the immunoSEQ v3 assay. Sequencing used immunoSEQ multiplex PCR; TCRdb keeps in-frame clones, though not all of them. The sample has about 19,000 clones, nearly 80% seen once; the top ten hold 7.4%. Here the sequenced sample was blood, taken at baseline. Receptors originate from a person aged 25-85 years with non-small cell lung cancer.

The CDR3 region has the DNA TGTGCCAGCAGCTCGGGGACAGGGCTTGGTAAGTTCTTC. Translated, it gives CASSSGTGLGKFF. This chain joins TRBV7-2 and TRBJ2-1; 9 bases are a match to TRBD1. Germline values: CDR1 SGHTA, CDR2 FQGNSA. V was clipped by 4 bases and J by 14 bases; unmatched bases: 9. The CDR3 totals 13 residues.

The chain is built from TRBV30 and TRBJ2-5; TRBD2 matches 12 bases. The CDR3 has 14 residues. Germline V gene lookup returns CDR1 GTSNPN and CDR2 SVGIG (reference sequence). V gave up 5 bases and J gave up 4 bases; unmatched junction bases: 5. CDR3 sequence: CAWGLAGIGETQYF. CDR3 DNA: TGTGCCTGGGGACTAGCGGGGATCGGAGAGACCCAGTACTTC.

This chain uses TRBV27 with TRBJ2-7, with 9 bases lining up with TRBD1. With V trimmed by 7 bases and J by 2 bases, 6 bases remained unmatched. The CDR3 sequence is 14 residues long. Germline V CDR1 and CDR2: MNHEY, SMNVEV (reference sequence). The CDR3 is CASKTGTGTYEQYF. For the CDR3, the DNA is TGTGCCAGCAAAACCGGGACAGGGACCTACGAGCAGTACTTC.

V and J are TRBV6-1 and TRBJ2-7; the D gene is possibly TRBD2 (5 bases). The CDR3 runs 15 residues. Germline V gene data show CDR1 as MNHNS and CDR2 as SASEGT. Trimming took off 2 bases at V and 3 bases at J, with 14 bases between the two ends. CDR3 sequence reads: CASSERGSKNYEQYF. CDR3 nucleotide sequence: TGTGCCAGCAGTGAAAGAGGGAGTAAGAACTACGAGCAGTACTTC.

The chain links TRBV18 to TRBJ2-7; TRBD1 might be the D (5 bases). CDR1 is KGHSH and CDR2 is LQKENI in the germline V gene. The CDR3 extends over 16 amino acids. Trimming removed 0 bases at V and 1 base at J, with 13 bases between. As DNA, the CDR3 is TGTGCCAGCTCACCACCGGTGACAGACTCTTCCTACGAGCAGTACTTC. The encoded protein is CASSPPVTDSSYEQYF. Variable domain in full (rest from reference TRBV18 and TRBJ2-7): NAGVMQNPRHLVRRRGQEARLRCSPMKGHSHVYWYRQLPEEGLKFMVYLQKENIIDESGMPKERFSAEFPKEGPSILRIQQVVRGDSAAYFCASSPPVTDSSYEQYFGPGTRLTVT.

The V gene is TRBV28, the J gene TRBJ1-5; tentative D call: TRBD1 (6 bases). The germline gives CDR1 MDHEN, CDR2 SYDVKM. CDR3 length equals 14 residues. Trimming cost V 7 bases and J 6 bases, with 16 bases left between them. Here the CDR3 reads CASKLGGNAQPQHF. In DNA form, the CDR3 reads TGTGCCAGCAAATTAGGGGGGAACGCTCAGCCCCAGCATTTT.

This clone was detected a few times. This chain uses TRBV11-2 with TRBJ1-2, with 7 bases identical to TRBD1. CDR3 size: 18 residues. The V gene's germline CDR1 is SGHAT and CDR2 FQNNGV. The junction had 11 bases not matched to a gene; V was cut back by 1 base and J by 0 bases. The DNA for the CDR3 is TGTGCCAGCAGCTTAGGGACAGGATGGCTACCCTCTAACTATGGCTACACCTTC. Its translation: CASSLGTGWLPSNYGYTF.

This rearrangement joins TRBV5-6 to TRBJ1-5; TRBD1 aligns across 7 bases. V dropped 4 bases and J dropped 0; count of bases not matched to a gene: 4. Germline V gene lookup returns CDR1 SGHDT and CDR2 YYEEEE. The CDR3 covers 15 residues. CDR3 DNA sequence: TGTGCCAGCAGCAAGACAGGGAATAGCAATCAGCCCCAGCATTTT. It yields the protein CASSKTGNSNQPQHF.

This clone occurred a few times. The chain joins TRBV11-2 to TRBJ1-4; tentative D call: TRBD1 (5 bases). V was cut by 4 bases and J by 5 bases, with 11 bases left in between. The CDR3 has 14 amino acids. CDR1 is SGHAT, CDR2 FQNNGV, per germline. CDR3 sequence reads: CASSSDRRNEKLFF. DNA of the CDR3: TGTGCCAGCAGCTCCGACAGAAGGAATGAAAAACTGTTTTTT.

There are a few counts of this clone. V usage is TRBV10-2 and J usage is TRBJ1-6, with 9 nucleotides matching TRBD1. Germline assignment: CDR1 WSHSY and CDR2 SAAADI. Germline trimming cut 9 bases from V and 9 bases from J; bases unmatched to any gene: 6. CDR3 length: 13 residues. DNA of the CDR3: TGCGCCAGTAGGACAGGGGCAAGTTCACCCCTCCACTTT. Encoded protein: CASRTGASSPLHF.

The chain recombines TRBV10-2 with TRBJ2-2; 9 bases are a match to TRBD1. The germline gives CDR1 WSHSY, CDR2 SAAADI. This CDR3 contains 14 residues. V shed 6 bases, J shed 4 bases, and the junction held 3 bases outside the gene matches. The CDR3 spells CASRGTGTTGELFF. As DNA, the CDR3 is TGCGCCAGCAGGGGGACAGGGACCACCGGGGAGCTGTTTTTT.

The chain couples TRBV6-6 to TRBJ2-3, with no clear D. Germline V gene data show CDR1 as MNHNY and CDR2 as SVGAGI (reference sequence). V lost 2 bases and J 3 bases, leaving 9 bases between the germline ends. The CDR3 is made up of 14 amino acids. The DNA of the CDR3 is TGTGCCAGCAGTTACCGAACGACGACAGATACGCAGTATTTT. Its protein is CASSYRTTTDTQYF.

The chain links TRBV15 to TRBJ2-7; a weak D match, TRBD2 (6 bases). The CDR3 consists of 14 residues. Trimming stripped 3 bases from V and 6 bases from J, with 15 bases between. Germline V lookup: CDR1 LNHNV, CDR2 YYDKDF (reference sequence). The DNA of the CDR3 is TGTGCCACCAGCAGGCCGGTTGCCGGGAGCGAGCAGTACTTC. This encodes CATSRPVAGSEQYF.

This clone appeared a single time. The chain links TRBV14 to TRBJ2-1; D call uncertain. CDR3 length: 12 residues. Germline CDR1 and CDR2: SGHDN and FVKESK. Trimming shortened V by 1 base and J by 14 bases, and 12 bases separated the two germline ends. Here the CDR3 DNA reads TGTGCCAGCAGCCAAGTGCGGTCTAGTAAGTTCTTC. It yields the protein CASSQVRSSKFF.

The rearrangement joins TRBV27 to TRBJ1-1; 9 nucleotides agree with TRBD1. There are 15 residues in the CDR3. The J segment lost 0 bases and the V segment lost 5 bases, leaving 4 bases of the junction unmatched. Germline-derived CDR1 and CDR2 are MNHEY and SMNVEV (reference sequence). The CDR3 is CASSRDRALNTEAFF. DNA of the CDR3: TGTGCCAGCAGTAGGGACAGGGCTTTGAACACTGAAGCTTTCTTT.

The V gene is TRBV6-5, the J gene TRBJ2-2; 7 bases are a match to TRBD1. CDR3 length: 15 amino acids. V lost 8 bases to trimming and J lost 10 bases; unmatched junction nucleotides: 16. Germline V lookup: CDR1 MNHEY, CDR2 SVGAGI. Here the CDR3 DNA reads TGTGCCAGCTGTCTTTCAGGGGGAAGGCCGGAGGAGCTGTTTTTT. It translates to CASCLSGGRPEELFF.

The chain combines TRBV19 with TRBJ1-1; 8 positions agree with TRBD1. The germline V gene has CDR1 LNHDA and CDR2 SQIVND (reference sequence). V trimming: 8 bases; J trimming: 4 bases; junction bases outside the gene matches: 9. This CDR3 has 14 amino acids. The DNA of the CDR3 is TGTGCCAGTTCAGGGACAGGTAGTTTCACTGAAGCTTTCTTT. Protein product: CASSGTGSFTEAFF.

The chain links TRBV28 to TRBJ2-7; maybe TRBD2 (6 bases). CDR3 length: 13 residues. Germline V gene lookup returns CDR1 MDHEN and CDR2 SYDVKM. V was trimmed by 2 bases and J by 4 bases, leaving 9 bases between them. DNA of the CDR3: TGTGCCAGCAGTTTACGGCTAGCGTACGAGCAGTACTTC. Translated, it gives CASSLRLAYEQYF.

This clone appeared once. The rearrangement uses TRBV19 and TRBJ2-2, with TRBD1 matching 7 bases. In germline, CDR1 is LNHDA, CDR2 SQIVND (reference sequence). After removal of 3 bases from V and 6 bases from J, the junction contained 10 bases not matched to a gene. This CDR3 contains 16 residues. The CDR3 loop is CASSMVRGLVAGELFF. The CDR3 region has the DNA TGTGCCAGTAGTATGGTTAGGGGGCTTGTTGCCGGGGAGCTGTTTTTT.

The CDR3 sequence is CASRPGAGAIGELFF. In DNA, the CDR3 is TGCGCCAGCCGGCCGGGGGCAGGGGCGATCGGGGAGCTGTTTTTT. The chain links TRBV4-3 to TRBJ2-2; D tentatively reads TRBD1 or TRBD2 (6 bases each). The V and J ends lost 8 bases and 7 bases respectively, with 20 bases between them. The CDR3 totals 15 residues. Germline assignment: CDR1 LGHNA and CDR2 YSLEER.

This chain links TRBV18 with TRBJ2-3, with 8 bases that match TRBD2. Trimming cost V 3 bases and J 1 base; bases outside gene matches: 15. CDR1 KGHSH and CDR2 LQKENI come from the germline V gene. The CDR3 has 19 amino acids. DNA of the CDR3: TGTGCCAGCTCACCGCTCGGGAGGGCGGGGCCCCAGGGCACAGATACGCAGTATTTT. It encodes CASSPLGRAGPQGTDTQYF.

This clone was detected once. The genes are TRBV7-8 and TRBJ2-5; the D gene is possibly TRBD2 (5 bases). This CDR3 contains 14 residues. Trimming removed 1 base at V and 5 bases at J, with 11 bases between. The germline gives CDR1 SGHVS, CDR2 FQNEAQ. The DNA for the CDR3 is TGTGCCAGCAGCTTAGGTTCGGGGTGGGAGACCCAGTACTTC. This encodes CASSLGSGWETQYF. Drawing the rest from reference TRBV7-8 and TRBJ2-5, the complete variable domain is GAGVSQSPRYKVAKRGQDVALRCDPISGHVSLFWYQQALGQGPEFLTYFQNEAQLDKSGLPSDRFFAERPEGSVSTLKIQRTQQEDSAVYLCASSLGSGWETQYFGPGTRLLVL.

The V call is TRBV4-2, the J call TRBJ1-2, with 8 bases matching TRBD1. Germline-derived CDR1 and CDR2 are LGHNA and YNFKEQ. CDR3 length: 17 residues. Losses at the gene ends were 0 bases for V and 6 bases for J; bases not matched to a gene: 12. CDR3 amino acids: CASSQDVGPGQAHGYTF. DNA of the CDR3: TGTGCCAGCAGCCAAGACGTTGGACCGGGACAGGCACATGGCTACACCTTC.

The chain couples TRBV5-3 to TRBJ2-7, with a tentative D call TRBD2 (6 bases). TRBV5-3 is recorded as an ORF, its role being uncertain. The CDR3 has 16 amino acids. Deletions cut 8 bases from V and 0 bases from J, with 21 bases between. The CDR3 coding sequence is TGTGCCAGCCTTAGCGGCCACGTGCTAAGCTCCTACGAGCAGTACTTC. Encoded protein: CASLSGHVLSSYEQYF.

The gene calls are TRBV7-8 and TRBJ2-5; a possible D gene is TRBD2 (6 bases). There are 15 residues in the CDR3. CDR1 is SGHVS and CDR2 is FQNEAQ in the germline V gene. V was shortened by 5 bases and J by 5 bases, with 18 bases between the two germline ends. CDR3 sequence reads: CASSPYGGPRETQYF. DNA of the CDR3: TGTGCCAGCAGCCCGTACGGAGGGCCGCGCGAGACCCAGTACTTC.

CDR3 coding DNA: TGTGCCAGCAGTTTACTCCAGGACAGGGCTGAAGCTTTCTTT. Protein sequence: CASSLLQDRAEAFF. The chain links TRBV27 to TRBJ1-1, with 8 bases matching TRBD1. Trimming cost V 2 bases and J 6 bases; bases outside gene matches: 5. The length of the CDR3 is 14 residues. Germline lookup yields CDR1 MNHEY and CDR2 SMNVEV (reference sequence).

The J gene is TRBJ1-2, the V gene TRBV28, with TRBD1 matching 8 bases. The V gene's germline CDR1 is MDHEN and CDR2 SYDVKM. The CDR3 extends over 16 amino acids. V shed 5 bases, J shed 8 bases, and the junction held 16 bases outside the gene matches. As DNA, the CDR3 is TGTGCCAGCAGTCTCCGAGGACAGGGAGGGTGGCGGGGCTACACCTTC. It specifies CASSLRGQGGWRGYTF.